The next 3 T cell receptor beta chains were all read from a single sample in a study of PD-1 blockade in mismatch repair-deficient tumors. Sequenced by immunoSEQ multiplex PCR; TCRdb stores in-frame clones only, minus some. The sample yields more than 85,000 clones, about four fifths seen once. The input for sequencing was peripheral blood, taken approximately 36 weeks after starting pembrolizumab. These receptors all stem from an adult with mismatch repair-deficient cancer.

The rearrangement uses TRBV9 and TRBJ2-7, with D hard to call. Per the germline V gene, CDR1 is SGDLS and CDR2 is YYNGEE. The length of the CDR3 is 14 residues. V lost 0 bases and J 7 bases, leaving 14 bases between the germline ends. CDR3 region: CASSVGGDLREQYF. The CDR3 bases are TGTGCCAGCAGCGTAGGGGGTGACCTGAGGGAGCAGTACTTC. Supplemented by reference TRBV9 and TRBJ2-7, the full variable domain reads DSGVTQTPKHLITATGQRVTLRCSPRSGDLSVYWYQQSLDQGLQFLIQYYNGEERAKGNILERFSAQQFPDLHSELNLSSLELGDSALYFCASSVGGDLREQYFGPGTRLTVT.

J is TRBJ1-2 and V is TRBV19; the D is unclear. Germline-derived CDR1 and CDR2 are LNHDA and SQIVND (reference sequence). V was clipped by 3 bases and J by 7 bases, with 12 bases between them. The CDR3 is 13 amino acids. The CDR3 protein is CASSMMETFGYTF. In DNA form, the CDR3 reads TGTGCCAGTAGTATGATGGAAACGTTTGGCTACACCTTC.

This clone was seen once. The rearrangement uses TRBV7-2 and TRBJ2-1, with 12 bases fitting TRBD2. The CDR3 runs 17 residues. V lost 1 base, J lost 5 bases, and 6 bases stayed unmatched. Germline V gene data show CDR1 as SGHTA and CDR2 as FQGNSA. CDR3 bases: TGTGCCAGCAGCTTAGTTCGGGCTAGCGGGAGGGACAATGAGCAGTTCTTC. This gives the protein CASSLVRASGRDNEQFF. The variable domain in full, completed from reference TRBV7-2 and TRBJ2-1, reads GAGVSQSPSNKVTEKGKDVELRCDPISGHTALYWYRQSLGQGLEFLIYFQGNSAPDKSGLPSDRFSAERTGGSVSTLTIQRTQQEDSAVYLCASSLVRASGRDNEQFFGPGTRLTVL.